The 18 T cell receptor beta chains listed next were all sequenced from one sample in a study of radiotherapy plus CTLA-4 blockade in lung cancer. Data came from immunoSEQ multiplex PCR; TCRdb stores just in-frame clones and leaves some out. The sample holds almost 55,000 clones; approximately 80% are singletons and the top ten take roughly 2.9%. Source: peripheral blood, taken from a patient treated with radiotherapy plus ipilimumab. The source is a human donor with non-small cell lung cancer who had a partial response to radiotherapy plus ipilimumab.

The rearrangement links TRBV19 to TRBJ2-7; possibly TRBD1 for D (6 bases). Trimming removed 3 bases from V and 2 bases from J, with 14 bases in between. This CDR3 contains 15 residues. Germline-derived CDR1 and CDR2 are LNHDA and SQIVND (reference sequence). The chain's CDR3 is CASSIRGLTPYEQYF. The CDR3 nucleotides read TGTGCCAGTAGTATCAGGGGCCTCACTCCCTACGAGCAGTACTTC.

The J gene is TRBJ2-1, the V gene TRBV7-8; the D is unclear. V was trimmed by 4 bases and J by 6 bases, leaving 7 bases between them. The CDR3 sequence is 12 residues long. Germline V gives CDR1 SGHVS, CDR2 FQNEAQ. CDR3 in amino acids: CASSSLLNEQFF. The CDR3 DNA follows: TGTGCCAGCAGCTCCCTCCTCAATGAGCAGTTCTTC.

The chain employs TRBV19 and TRBJ2-5; a possible D gene is TRBD1 (6 bases). Germline V CDR1 and CDR2: LNHDA, SQIVND (reference sequence). CDR3 length: 14 amino acids. Trimming stripped 7 bases from V and 5 bases from J, with 17 bases between. This CDR3 reads CASKAQGRTETQYF. CDR3 coding DNA: TGTGCCAGTAAAGCCCAGGGGCGGACGGAGACCCAGTACTTC.

The V gene is TRBV5-1, the J gene TRBJ2-5, with D possibly TRBD1 on 6 matching bases. The CDR3 covers 16 residues. Germline values: CDR1 SGHRS, CDR2 YFSETQ. V was clipped by 1 base and J by 4 bases, with 17 bases between them. CDR3 region: CASSLSSTGNPETQYF. The DNA for the CDR3 is TGCGCCAGCAGCTTGTCCTCTACAGGGAACCCAGAGACCCAGTACTTC.

This clone was detected only once. This chain links TRBV5-1 with TRBJ2-7; weak D call: TRBD2 (5 bases). V lost 2 bases, J lost 5 bases, and 11 bases lay in between. The CDR3 has 13 residues. Germline loops: CDR1 SGHRS, CDR2 YFSETQ. CDR3 amino acids: CASSLAESNEQYF. For the CDR3, the DNA is TGCGCCAGCAGCTTAGCGGAGAGCAACGAGCAGTACTTC.

The chain combines TRBV6-4 with TRBJ1-5; TRBD1 is a possible D gene (6 bases). The V end lost 10 bases, the J end lost 2 bases, and 15 bases lay between the germline ends. The V gene's germline CDR1 is MRHNA and CDR2 SNTAGT. CDR3 length equals 14 residues. The CDR3 nucleotides read TGTGCCACCCGGATTCGACAGGGCAATCAGCCCCAGCATTTT. Translating it yields CATRIRQGNQPQHF.

Details on this clone: As the CDR3 is not closed by the conserved phenylalanine or tryptophan, this likely results from a read error. The J gene is TRBJ2-7, the V gene TRBV7-8; D gene uncertain. This CDR3 contains 13 residues. Per germline, CDR1 SGHVS and CDR2 FQNEAQ. Between the trimmed V and J ends, which lost 5 bases and 0 bases, there was a span of 8 bases. CDR3: CASSNRTSYEQYL. The CDR3 DNA reads TGTGCCAGCAGCAACAGAACCTCCTACGAGCAGTACCTC.

This clone was counted only a few times. The rearrangement joins TRBV6-5 to TRBJ1-1, with 8 nucleotides matching TRBD1. V trimming: 5 bases; J trimming: 0 bases; junction bases outside the gene matches: 2. The germline CDR1 and CDR2 sequences are MNHEY and SVGAGI. The CDR3 spans 14 residues. Here the CDR3 reads CASSNRGVNTEAFF. CDR3 DNA: TGTGCCAGCAGTAACAGGGGGGTGAACACTGAAGCTTTCTTT.

This chain links TRBV19 with TRBJ1-5; the D is unclear. CDR1 and CDR2 (germline): LNHDA, SQIVND (reference sequence). Deletions cut 0 bases from V and 3 bases from J, with 3 bases between. This CDR3 has 13 residues. The CDR3, as DNA: TGTGCCAGTAGTATAGATTACAATCAGCCCCAGCATTTT. This translates into CASSIDYNQPQHF.

This clone was seen a handful of times. The chain joins TRBV2 to TRBJ2-5; D perhaps matches TRBD2 (6 bases). Germline V gives CDR1 SNHLY, CDR2 FYNNEI. This CDR3 has 12 residues. Deletions cut 11 bases from V and 5 bases from J, with 15 bases between. The CDR3 coding sequence is TGTGCCGGTGGCAGGGAGGTGGAGACCCAGTACTTC. It translates to CAGGREVETQYF.

The V and J genes are TRBV5-1 and TRBJ2-1, with 9 bases matching TRBD1. With 5 bases clipped from V and 5 bases from J, the junction kept 11 bases outside the gene matches. The CDR3 spans 16 residues. Germline lookup yields CDR1 SGHRS and CDR2 YFSETQ. CDR3 amino acids: CASRKHPGQGNNEQFF. CDR3 DNA sequence: TGCGCCAGCAGAAAACATCCGGGACAGGGTAACAATGAGCAGTTCTTC. The whole variable domain, filled in from reference TRBV5-1 and TRBJ2-1, reads KAGVTQTPRYLIKTRGQQVTLSCSPISGHRSVSWYQQTPGQGLQFLFEYFSETQRNKGNFPGRFSGRQFSNSRSEMNVSTLELGDSALYLCASRKHPGQGNNEQFFGPGTRLTVL.

This chain joins TRBV27 and TRBJ2-2, with D uncertain. CDR1 is MNHEY and CDR2 is SMNVEV in the germline V gene (reference sequence). The germline V and J ends were trimmed by 2 bases and 4 bases, with 8 bases remaining between them. This CDR3 is built from 14 residues. The CDR3 loop reads CASSLERGTGELFF. The CDR3 region has the DNA TGTGCCAGCAGTTTAGAGCGCGGCACCGGGGAGCTGTTTTTT.

The chain carries TRBV30 and TRBJ2-3; TRBD1 is a possible D gene (6 bases). Between the trimmed V and J ends, which lost 3 bases and 0 bases, there was a span of 22 bases. The CDR3 consists of 18 residues. CDR1 GTSNPN and CDR2 SVGIG come from the germline V gene (reference sequence). Here the CDR3 DNA reads TGTGCCTGGAGGACAGGAAAATCTTTTACCACTAGCACAGATACGCAGTATTTT. Its translation: CAWRTGKSFTTSTDTQYF.

This clone was seen a handful of times. In DNA, the CDR3 is TGTGCCAGCAGTTTAGAAGGCGGGAACTATGGCTACACCTTC. Translation: CASSLEGGNYGYTF. V is TRBV6-1 and J is TRBJ1-2; D is ambiguous. The CDR3 length is 14 residues. The V end lost 5 bases, the J end lost 2 bases, and 12 bases lay between the germline ends. Germline V CDR1 and CDR2: MNHNS, SASEGT.

The chain employs TRBV12-5 and TRBJ1-1, with 8 bases lining up with TRBD1. The CDR3 loop spans 17 amino acids. V dropped 1 base and J dropped 4; count of bases not matched to a gene: 11. In germline, CDR1 is LGHNT, CDR2 FRNRAP. The CDR3 DNA is TGTGCTAGTGGTTTGGCGGGACCTCAGGGGGCGCCCACTGAAGCTTTCTTT. Translation: CASGLAGPQGAPTEAFF.

As to this clone: The conserved phenylalanine or tryptophan is not found at the CDR3 terminus, so this likely reflects a read error. The V and J genes are TRBV7-9 and TRBJ1-2; TRBD1 might be the D (6 bases). With 3 bases removed from V and 8 bases from J, the gap between germline ends came to 13 bases. The germline CDR1 and CDR2 sequences are SEHNR and FQNEAQ (reference sequence). The CDR3 sequence is 13 residues long. The CDR3 DNA is TGTGCCAGCAGCTTGTCAGGGGCGCTGGGCTACACCCTC. This encodes CASSLSGALGYTL.

This clone was counted between two and nine times. The CDR3 coding sequence is TGTGCCAGCAGCTTGGGGACAGGGATTATGGGTCTCTATGGCTACACCTTC. It codes for CASSLGTGIMGLYGYTF. J is TRBJ1-2 and V is TRBV5-6, with 8 positions matching TRBD1. After removal of 0 bases from V and 4 bases from J, the junction contained 11 bases not matched to a gene. Germline V lookup: CDR1 SGHDT, CDR2 YYEEEE. This CDR3 is 17 amino acids long.

V and J are TRBV19 and TRBJ1-5; the D is unclear. Germline loops: CDR1 LNHDA, CDR2 SQIVND (reference sequence). The V and J ends lost 4 bases and 5 bases respectively, with 18 bases between them. The CDR3 has 16 amino acids. The DNA of the CDR3 is TGTGCCAGTAGTACACGACCCGGGTCTGGGTATCAGCCCCAGCATTTT. Translating it yields CASSTRPGSGYQPQHF. The entire variable domain, with the rest obtained from reference TRBV19 and TRBJ1-5, is as follows: DGGITQSPKYLFRKEGQNVTLSCEQNLNHDAMYWYRQDPGQGLRLIYYSQIVNDFQKGDIAEGYSVSREKKESFPLTVTSAQKNPTAFYLCASSTRPGSGYQPQHFGDGTRLSIL.